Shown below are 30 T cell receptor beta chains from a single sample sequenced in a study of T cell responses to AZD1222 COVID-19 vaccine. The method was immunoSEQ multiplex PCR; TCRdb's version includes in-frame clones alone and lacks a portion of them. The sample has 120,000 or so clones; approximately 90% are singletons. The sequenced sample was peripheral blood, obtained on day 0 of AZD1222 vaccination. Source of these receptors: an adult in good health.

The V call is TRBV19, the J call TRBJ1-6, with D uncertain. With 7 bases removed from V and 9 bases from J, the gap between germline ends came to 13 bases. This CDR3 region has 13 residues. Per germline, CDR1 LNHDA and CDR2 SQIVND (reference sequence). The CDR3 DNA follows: TGTGCCAGTAATAACAACGCAGGTTCACCCCTCCACTTT. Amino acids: CASNNNAGSPLHF.

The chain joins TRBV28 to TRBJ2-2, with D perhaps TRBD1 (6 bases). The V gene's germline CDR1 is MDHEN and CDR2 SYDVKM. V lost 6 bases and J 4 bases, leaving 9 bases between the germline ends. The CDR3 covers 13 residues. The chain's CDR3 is CASRRGGTGELFF. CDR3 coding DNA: TGTGCCAGCAGGAGAGGGGGCACCGGGGAGCTGTTTTTT.

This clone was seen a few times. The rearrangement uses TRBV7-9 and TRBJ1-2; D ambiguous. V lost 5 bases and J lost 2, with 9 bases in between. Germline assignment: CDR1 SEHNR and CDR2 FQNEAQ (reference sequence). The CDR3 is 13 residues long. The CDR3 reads CASSRDGNYGYTF. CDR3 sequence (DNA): TGTGCCAGCAGCCGAGACGGAAACTATGGCTACACCTTC.

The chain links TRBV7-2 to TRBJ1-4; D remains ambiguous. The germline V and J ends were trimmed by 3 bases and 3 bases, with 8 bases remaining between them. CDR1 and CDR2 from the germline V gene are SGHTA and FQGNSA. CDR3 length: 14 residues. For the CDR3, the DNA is TGTGCCAGCAGCTTGGGTAGGGCTAATGAAAAACTGTTTTTT. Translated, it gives CASSLGRANEKLFF.

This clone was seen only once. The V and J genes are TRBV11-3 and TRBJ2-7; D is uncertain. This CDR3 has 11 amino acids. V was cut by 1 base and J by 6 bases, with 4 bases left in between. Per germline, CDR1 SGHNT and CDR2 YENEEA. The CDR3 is CASSLGVEQYF. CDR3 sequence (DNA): TGTGCCAGCAGCTTAGGTGTCGAGCAGTACTTC.

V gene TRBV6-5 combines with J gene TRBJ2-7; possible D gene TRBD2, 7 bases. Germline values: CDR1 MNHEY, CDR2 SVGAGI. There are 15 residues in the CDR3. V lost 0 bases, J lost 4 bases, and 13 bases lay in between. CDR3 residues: CASSYSLGGAYEQYF. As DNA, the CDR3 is TGTGCCAGCAGTTACTCTCTTGGGGGGGCTTACGAGCAGTACTTC.

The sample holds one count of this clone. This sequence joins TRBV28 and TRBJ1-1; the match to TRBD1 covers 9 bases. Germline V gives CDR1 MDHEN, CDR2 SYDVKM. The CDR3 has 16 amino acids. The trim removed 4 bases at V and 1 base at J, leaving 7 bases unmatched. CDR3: CASSSRLGQGNTEAFF. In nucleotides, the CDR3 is TGTGCCAGCAGTTCCCGTTTGGGACAGGGGAACACTGAAGCTTTCTTT.

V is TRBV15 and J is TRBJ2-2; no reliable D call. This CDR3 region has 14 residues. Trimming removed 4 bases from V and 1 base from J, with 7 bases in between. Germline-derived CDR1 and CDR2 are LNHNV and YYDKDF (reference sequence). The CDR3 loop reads CATSTLQNTGELFF. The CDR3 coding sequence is TGTGCCACCAGCACCCTACAGAACACCGGGGAGCTGTTTTTT.

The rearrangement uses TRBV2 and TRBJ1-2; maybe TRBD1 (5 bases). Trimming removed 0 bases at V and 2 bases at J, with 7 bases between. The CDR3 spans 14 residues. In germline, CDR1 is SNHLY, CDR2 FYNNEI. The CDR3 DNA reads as TGTGCCAGCAGTGAAGCGCGGGGGAACTATGGCTACACCTTC. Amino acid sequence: CASSEARGNYGYTF.

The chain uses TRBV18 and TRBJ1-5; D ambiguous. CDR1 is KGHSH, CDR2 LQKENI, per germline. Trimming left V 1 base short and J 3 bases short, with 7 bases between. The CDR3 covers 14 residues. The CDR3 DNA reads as TGTGCCAGCTCACCACTCGGGGTCAATCAGCCCCAGCATTTT. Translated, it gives CASSPLGVNQPQHF.

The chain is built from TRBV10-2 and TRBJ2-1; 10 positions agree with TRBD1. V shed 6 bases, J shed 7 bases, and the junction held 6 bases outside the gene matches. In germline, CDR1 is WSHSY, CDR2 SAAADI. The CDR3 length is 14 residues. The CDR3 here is CASRSGTGVNEQFF. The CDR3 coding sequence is TGCGCCAGCAGGTCGGGGACAGGGGTGAATGAGCAGTTCTTC.

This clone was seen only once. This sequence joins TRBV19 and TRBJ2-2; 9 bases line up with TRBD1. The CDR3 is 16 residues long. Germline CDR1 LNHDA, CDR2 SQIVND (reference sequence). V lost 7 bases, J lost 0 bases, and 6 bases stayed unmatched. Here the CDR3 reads CASKDRGTTNTGELFF. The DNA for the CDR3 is TGTGCCAGTAAGGACAGGGGAACTACGAACACCGGGGAGCTGTTTTTT.

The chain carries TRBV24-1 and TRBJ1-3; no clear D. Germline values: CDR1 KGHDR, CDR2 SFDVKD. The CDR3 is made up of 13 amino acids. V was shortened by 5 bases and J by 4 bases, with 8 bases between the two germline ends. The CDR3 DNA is TGTGCCACCAGTGGCGCCACCGGAAACACCATATATTTT. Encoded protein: CATSGATGNTIYF.

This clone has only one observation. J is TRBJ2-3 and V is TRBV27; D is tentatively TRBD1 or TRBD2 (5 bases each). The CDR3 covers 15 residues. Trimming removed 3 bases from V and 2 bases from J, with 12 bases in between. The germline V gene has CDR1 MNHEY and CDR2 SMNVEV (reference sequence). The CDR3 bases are TGTGCCAGCAGTTTGACAGCCGGGAACACAGATACGCAGTATTTT. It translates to CASSLTAGNTDTQYF.

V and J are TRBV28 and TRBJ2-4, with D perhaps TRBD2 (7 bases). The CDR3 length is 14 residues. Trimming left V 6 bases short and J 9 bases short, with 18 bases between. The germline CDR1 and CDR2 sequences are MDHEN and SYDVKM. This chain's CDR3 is CASSAAQGGSIQYF. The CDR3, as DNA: TGTGCCAGCAGCGCGGCACAGGGAGGGAGCATTCAGTACTTC.

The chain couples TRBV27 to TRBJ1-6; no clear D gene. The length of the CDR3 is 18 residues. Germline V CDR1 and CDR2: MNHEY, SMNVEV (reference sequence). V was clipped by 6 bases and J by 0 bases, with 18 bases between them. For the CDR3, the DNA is TGTGCCAGCAGCACCCCTTCTGGGATTAGCTCCTATAATTCACCCCTCCACTTT. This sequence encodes CASSTPSGISSYNSPLHF.

CDR3 sequence: CASRTDTQYF. CDR3 bases: TGTGCCAGCAGGACAGATACGCAGTATTTT. This chain uses TRBV12-3 or TRBV12-4 with TRBJ2-3; D gene unclear. The CDR3 has 10 residues. The V end lost 6 bases, the J end lost 3 bases, and 1 base lay between the germline ends.

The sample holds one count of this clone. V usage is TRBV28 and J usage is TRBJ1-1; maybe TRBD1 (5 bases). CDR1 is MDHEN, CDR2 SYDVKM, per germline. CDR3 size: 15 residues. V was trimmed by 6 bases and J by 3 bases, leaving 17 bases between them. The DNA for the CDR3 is TGTGCCAGCAGATACTGGGGCGGGGGACACACTGAAGCTTTCTTT. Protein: CASRYWGGGHTEAFF.

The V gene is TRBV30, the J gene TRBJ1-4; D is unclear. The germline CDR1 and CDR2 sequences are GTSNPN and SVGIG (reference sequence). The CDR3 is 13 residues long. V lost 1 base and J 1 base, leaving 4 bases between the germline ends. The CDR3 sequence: CAWSGGTNEKLFF. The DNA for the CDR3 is TGTGCCTGGAGTGGGGGAACTAATGAAAAACTGTTTTTT.

The CDR3 is CATSTTGNEQFF. The CDR3 DNA follows: TGTGCCACCAGTACGACAGGGAATGAGCAGTTCTTC. The chain recombines TRBV15 with TRBJ2-1; 7 nucleotides match TRBD1. Per germline, CDR1 LNHNV and CDR2 YYDKDF (reference sequence). V gave up 6 bases and J gave up 7 bases; unmatched junction bases: 3. The CDR3 extends over 12 amino acids. The variable domain in full, completed from reference TRBV15 and TRBJ2-1, reads DAMVIQNPRYQVTQFGKPVTLSCSQTLNHNVMYWYQQKSSQAPKLLFHYYDKDFNNEADTPDNFQSRRPNTSFCFLDIRSPGLGDTAMYLCATSTTGNEQFFGPGTRLTVL.

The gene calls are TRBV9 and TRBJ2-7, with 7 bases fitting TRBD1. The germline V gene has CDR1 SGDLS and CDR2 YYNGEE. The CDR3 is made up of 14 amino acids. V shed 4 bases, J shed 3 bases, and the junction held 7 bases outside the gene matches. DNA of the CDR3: TGTGCCAGCAGCCCACAGGGGCTCCGCTACGAGCAGTACTTC. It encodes CASSPQGLRYEQYF.

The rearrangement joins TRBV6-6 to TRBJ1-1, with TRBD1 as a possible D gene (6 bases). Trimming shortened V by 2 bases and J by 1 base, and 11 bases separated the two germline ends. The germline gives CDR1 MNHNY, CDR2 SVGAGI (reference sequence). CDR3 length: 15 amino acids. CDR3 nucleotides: TGTGCCAGCAGTTACAGGGGGGACACGAACACTGAAGCTTTCTTT. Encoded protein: CASSYRGDTNTEAFF.

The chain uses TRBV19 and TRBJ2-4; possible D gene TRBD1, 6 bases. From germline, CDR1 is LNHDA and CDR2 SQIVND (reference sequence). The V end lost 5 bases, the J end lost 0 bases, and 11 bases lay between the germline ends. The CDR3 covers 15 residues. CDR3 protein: CASSFGQLAKNIQYF. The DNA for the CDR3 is TGTGCCAGTAGTTTCGGACAGCTAGCCAAAAACATTCAGTACTTC.

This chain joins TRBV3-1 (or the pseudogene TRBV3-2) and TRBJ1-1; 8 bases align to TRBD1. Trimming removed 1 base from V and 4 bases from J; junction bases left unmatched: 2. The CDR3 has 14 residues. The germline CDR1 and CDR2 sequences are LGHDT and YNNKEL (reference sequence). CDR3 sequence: CASSQGTGSTEAFF. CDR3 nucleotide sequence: TGTGCCAGCAGCCAAGGGACAGGGAGCACTGAAGCTTTCTTT.

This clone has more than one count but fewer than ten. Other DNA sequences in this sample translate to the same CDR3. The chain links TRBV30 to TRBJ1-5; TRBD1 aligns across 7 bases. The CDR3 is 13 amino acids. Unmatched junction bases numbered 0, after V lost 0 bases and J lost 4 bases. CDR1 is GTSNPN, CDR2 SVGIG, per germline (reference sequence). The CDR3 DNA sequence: TGTGCCTGGAGTGTACAGGGGAATCAGCCCCAGCATTTT. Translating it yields CAWSVQGNQPQHF. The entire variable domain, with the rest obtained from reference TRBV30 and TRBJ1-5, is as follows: SQTIHQWPATLVQPVGSPLSLECTVEGTSNPNLYWYRQAAGRGLQLLFYSVGIGQISSEVPQNLSASRPQDRQFILSSKKLLLSDSGFYLCAWSVQGNQPQHFGDGTRLSIL.

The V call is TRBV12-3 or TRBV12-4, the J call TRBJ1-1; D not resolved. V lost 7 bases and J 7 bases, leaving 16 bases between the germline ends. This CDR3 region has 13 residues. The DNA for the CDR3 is TGTGCCAGCACCCTGGGTAGCGTCGGTGAAGCTTTCTTT. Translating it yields CASTLGSVGEAFF.

CDR3 DNA: TGCGCCAGCAGTGAAGGACAGATCAATCAGCCCCAGCATTTT. It encodes CASSEGQINQPQHF. The chain joins TRBV5-1 to TRBJ1-5; tentative D call: TRBD1 (6 bases). In germline, CDR1 is SGHRS, CDR2 YFSETQ. The V gene lost 5 bases and the J gene lost 3 bases, with 12 bases spanning the gap. This CDR3 is built from 14 residues.

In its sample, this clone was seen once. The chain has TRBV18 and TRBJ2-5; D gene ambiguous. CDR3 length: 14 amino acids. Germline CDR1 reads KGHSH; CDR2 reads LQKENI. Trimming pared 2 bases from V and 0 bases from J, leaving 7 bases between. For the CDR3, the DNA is TGTGCCAGCTCACCAAGGCGGAACCAAGAGACCCAGTACTTC. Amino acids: CASSPRRNQETQYF.

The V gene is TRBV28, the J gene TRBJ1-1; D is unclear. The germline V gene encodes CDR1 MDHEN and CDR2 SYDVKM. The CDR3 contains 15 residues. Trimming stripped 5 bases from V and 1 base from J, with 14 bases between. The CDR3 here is CASSRGRSPNTEAFF. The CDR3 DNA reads TGTGCCAGCAGTCGTGGACGGAGCCCGAACACTGAAGCTTTCTTT.

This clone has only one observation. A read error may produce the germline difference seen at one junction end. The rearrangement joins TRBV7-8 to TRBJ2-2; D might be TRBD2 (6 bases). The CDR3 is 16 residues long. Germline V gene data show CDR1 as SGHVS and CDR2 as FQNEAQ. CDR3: CASSLKDYPKTGELFF. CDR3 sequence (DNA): TGTGCCAGCAGCTTAAAGGACTACCCGAAGACCGGGGAGCTGTTTTTT. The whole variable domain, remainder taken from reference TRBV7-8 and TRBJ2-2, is GAGVSQSPRYKVAKRGQDVALRCDPISGHVSLFWYQQALGQGPEFLTYFQNEAQLDKSGLPSDRFFAERPEGSVSTLKIQRTQQEDSAVYLCASSLKDYPKTGELFFGEGSRLTVL.